Listed below are T cell receptor beta chains from one sample, sequenced in a study of T cell changes during pregnancy in multiple sclerosis. The data were produced by immunoSEQ multiplex PCR, yet TCRdb's version contains in-frame clones alone and is incomplete. The table shows fewer than 40,000 clones, with approximately 91% occurring only once. Sequencing used CD4+ T cells from peripheral blood mononuclear cells, obtained in the second trimester of pregnancy. These receptors all come from a female donor with multiple sclerosis, enrolled in a pregnancy study. Both conserved end residues are trimmed from each CDR3.

v_call	j_call	cdr3_aa
TRBV2	TRBJ2-7	ASSSGTGSYEQY
TRBV25-1	TRBJ2-3	ASSGQGALRTQY
TRBV19	TRBJ1-5	ASSIDLDRSQH
TRBV11-2	TRBJ2-3	ASDLGLAGDDTQY
TRBV5-8	TRBJ1-2	ASSSPGQGNYGYT
TRBV4-3	TRBJ2-1	ASSPVPGLAGAYNEQF
TRBV4-3	TRBJ2-1	ASSQEWRQGDEQF
TRBV6-5	TRBJ2-7	ASSYSTSEQY
TRBV10-3	TRBJ2-7	AISELFSGGAYEQY
TRBV19	TRBJ2-2	AGRLGPEAGELF
TRBV30	TRBJ2-1	AWNGAGEYNEQF
TRBV2	TRBJ1-2	ASQREHNYGYT
TRBV7-2	TRBJ1-1	ASSTQGGGTEAF
TRBV7-9	TRBJ1-5	ASSSQTGVSNQPQH
TRBV4-2	TRBJ1-2	ASSQDRGEVLYGYT
TRBV5-6	TRBJ1-2	ASRYGQGRPWGESYT
TRBV30	TRBJ1-5	AWSLGADQPQH
TRBV2	TRBJ2-2	ASSGPGGTSGSGIAGELF
TRBV5-4	TRBJ2-2	ASSPLAGAQQGELF
TRBV30	TRBJ1-5	AWSLTRTGLSNQPQH
TRBV5-1	TRBJ1-2	ASSLDRGGYT
TRBV7-9	TRBJ1-2	ASSLVDAPEYGYT
TRBV29-1	TRBJ1-1	SVGRDRVTEAF
TRBV4-3	TRBJ1-6	ASSQVGRGIGGYNSPLH
TRBV7-9	TRBJ2-1	ASSTGTGWENEQF
TRBV7-3	TRBJ2-1	ASSLKIAGDHNEQF
TRBV11-2	TRBJ1-1	ASRPGRGSVNTEAF
TRBV6-1	TRBJ1-3	ASSEVLRSNTIY
TRBV18	TRBJ1-2	ASSPGPGQGASGYT
TRBV5-1	TRBJ2-7	ASSLEPFLQADSSYEQY
TRBV5-6	TRBJ1-1	ASSWVDRGLNTEAF
TRBV30	TRBJ1-2	AWSALTGYYGYT
TRBV18	TRBJ2-2	ASKDRVNTGELF
TRBV6-1	TRBJ1-5	ASSGTGGNQPQH
TRBV27	TRBJ2-1	ASSRGQGRNEQF
TRBV5-1	TRBJ1-2	ASSPPQGQGKFGYT
TRBV11-2	TRBJ2-5	ASSWGQGETQY
TRBV18	TRBJ2-3	ASSPGSRGQGDTQY
TRBV30	TRBJ1-2	AWSGGAGYT
TRBV9	TRBJ2-7	ASSVAEYAEQY
TRBV13	TRBJ1-2	ASSVRRPNYGYT
TRBV16	TRBJ2-4	ASSQSDGGAMD
TRBV5-4	TRBJ2-7	ASSPGTLSYEQY
TRBV20-1	TRBJ1-4	SAPGGEKLF
TRBV19	TRBJ1-2	ASSSLQVYGYT
TRBV27	TRBJ1-2	ASGGQPSYGYT
TRBV11-2	TRBJ2-5	ASSLASGALAAETQY
TRBV5-1	TRBJ1-1	ASSGQGEPNSEAF
TRBV9	TRBJ2-7	ASSAGTGPEYEQY
TRBV7-3	TRBJ1-1	ASSWGTDTEAF
TRBV18	TRBJ1-2	ASSLTGQGRNYGYT
TRBV7-2	TRBJ2-2	ASSQKRLADTGELF
TRBV9	TRBJ1-1	ASSVVSNTEAF
TRBV18	TRBJ2-5	ASSGTSGAGETQY
TRBV6-6	TRBJ1-1	ASRSGQKIEAF
TRBV7-9	TRBJ1-4	ASSPTGTRNEKLF
TRBV10-3	TRBJ2-5	AIRVADQETQY
TRBV6-6	TRBJ2-5	ASNNAGEETQY
TRBV20-1	TRBJ1-2	SAATGYGYT